This T cell receptor (beta chain) is from a study of blood T cell repertoires in COVID-19. TCRdb's copy holds only in-frame clones and misses some; the assay was immunoSEQ multiplex PCR. The sample has 190,000 or so clones, approximately 84% seen once; the top ten hold 6.9%. CDR3 length: 13 residues. Germline CDR1 reads SNHLY; CDR2 reads FYNNEI. The trim removed 6 bases at V and 1 base at J, leaving 2 bases unmatched. Sequencing was carried out using peripheral blood. V gene TRBV2 combines with J gene TRBJ1-1, with 7 nucleotides matching TRBD1. This receptor was identified in a human donor with acute or convalescent COVID-19. The donor label of this sample is uncertain. This CDR3 is CASRGTANTEAFF. CDR3 bases: TGTGCCAGCAGGGGGACAGCGAACACTGAAGCTTTCTTT.